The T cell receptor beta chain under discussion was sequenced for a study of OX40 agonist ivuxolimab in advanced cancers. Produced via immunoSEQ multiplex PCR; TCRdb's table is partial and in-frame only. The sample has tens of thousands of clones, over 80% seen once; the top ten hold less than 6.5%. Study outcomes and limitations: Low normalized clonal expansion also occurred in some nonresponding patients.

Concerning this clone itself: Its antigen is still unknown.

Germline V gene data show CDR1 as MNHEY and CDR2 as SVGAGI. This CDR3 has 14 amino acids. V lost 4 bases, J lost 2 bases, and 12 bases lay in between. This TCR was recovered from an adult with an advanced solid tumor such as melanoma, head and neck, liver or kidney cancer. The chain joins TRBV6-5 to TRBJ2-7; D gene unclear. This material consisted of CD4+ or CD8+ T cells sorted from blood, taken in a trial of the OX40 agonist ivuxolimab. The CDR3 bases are TGTGCCAGCAGTTCCCCCATGAGTCCCTACGAGCAGTACTTC. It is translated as CASSSPMSPYEQYF.